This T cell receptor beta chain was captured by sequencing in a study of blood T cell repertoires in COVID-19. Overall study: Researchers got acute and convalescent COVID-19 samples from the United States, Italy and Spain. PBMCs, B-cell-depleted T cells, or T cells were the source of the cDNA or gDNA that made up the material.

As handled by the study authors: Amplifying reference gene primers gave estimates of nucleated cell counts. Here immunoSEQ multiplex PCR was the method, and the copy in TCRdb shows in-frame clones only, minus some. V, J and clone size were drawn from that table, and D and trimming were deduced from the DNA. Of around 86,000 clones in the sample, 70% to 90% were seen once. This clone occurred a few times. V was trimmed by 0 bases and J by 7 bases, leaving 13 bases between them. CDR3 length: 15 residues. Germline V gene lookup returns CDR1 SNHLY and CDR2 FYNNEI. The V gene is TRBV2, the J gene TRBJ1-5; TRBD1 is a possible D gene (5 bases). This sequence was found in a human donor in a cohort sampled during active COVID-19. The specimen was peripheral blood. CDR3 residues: CASSEALGDSQPQHF. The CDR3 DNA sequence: TGTGCCAGCAGTGAAGCGCTTGGGGACTCCCAGCCCCAGCATTTT.